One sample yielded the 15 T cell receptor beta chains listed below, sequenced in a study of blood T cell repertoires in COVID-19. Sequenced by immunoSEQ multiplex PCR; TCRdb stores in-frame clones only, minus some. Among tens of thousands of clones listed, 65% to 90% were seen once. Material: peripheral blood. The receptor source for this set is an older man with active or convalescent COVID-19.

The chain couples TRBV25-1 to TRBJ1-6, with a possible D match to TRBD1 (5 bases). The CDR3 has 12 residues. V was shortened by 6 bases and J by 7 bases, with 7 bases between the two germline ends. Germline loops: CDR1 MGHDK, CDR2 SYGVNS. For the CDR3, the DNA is TGTGCCAGCAGGCAGGGAAATTCACCCCTCCACTTT. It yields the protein CASRQGNSPLHF.

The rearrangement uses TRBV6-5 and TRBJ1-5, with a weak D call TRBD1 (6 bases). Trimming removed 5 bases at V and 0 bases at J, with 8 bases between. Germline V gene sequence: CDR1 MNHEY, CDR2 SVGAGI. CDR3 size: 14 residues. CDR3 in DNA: TGTGCCAGCAGTAGGACAGATAGCAATCAGCCCCAGCATTTT. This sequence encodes CASSRTDSNQPQHF.

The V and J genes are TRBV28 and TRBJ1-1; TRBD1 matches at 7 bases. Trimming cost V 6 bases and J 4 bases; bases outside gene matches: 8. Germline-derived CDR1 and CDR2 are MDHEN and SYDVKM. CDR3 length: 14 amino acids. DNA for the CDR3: TGTGCCAGCAGCCGTCTAGACAGGGCCACTGAAGCTTTCTTT. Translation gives CASSRLDRATEAFF.

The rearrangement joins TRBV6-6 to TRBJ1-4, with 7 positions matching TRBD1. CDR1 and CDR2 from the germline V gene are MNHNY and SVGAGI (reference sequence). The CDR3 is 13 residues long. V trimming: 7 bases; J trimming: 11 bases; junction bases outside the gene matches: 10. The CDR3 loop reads CASTIQGDLKLFF. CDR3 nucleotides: TGTGCCAGCACGATTCAGGGGGACCTCAAACTGTTTTTT.

The DNA for the CDR3 is TGTGCCAGCAGTTCAACAGGGTTGGAGACCCAGTACTTC. Translating gives CASSSTGLETQYF. This chain links TRBV6-5 with TRBJ2-5; tentative D call: TRBD1 (6 bases). The CDR3 contains 13 residues. V was cut by 4 bases and J by 5 bases, with 11 bases left in between. The germline V gene encodes CDR1 MNHEY and CDR2 SVGAGI.

CDR3 sequence reads: CASSSLAGGPGELFF. The DNA of the CDR3 is TGTGCCAGCAGCTCTTTAGCGGGAGGCCCCGGGGAGCTGTTTTTT. This chain connects TRBV7-2 to TRBJ2-2, with 10 bases lining up with TRBD2. From germline, CDR1 is SGHTA and CDR2 FQGNSA. The CDR3 totals 15 residues. Unmatched junction bases numbered 5, after V lost 4 bases and J lost 6 bases.

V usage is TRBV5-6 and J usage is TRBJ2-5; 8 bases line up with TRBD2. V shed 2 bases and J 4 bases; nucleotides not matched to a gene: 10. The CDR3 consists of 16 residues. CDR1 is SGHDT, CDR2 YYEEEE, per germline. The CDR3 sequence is CASSLRSGGPPETQYF. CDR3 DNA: TGTGCCAGCAGCTTACGTTCGGGAGGGCCCCCAGAGACCCAGTACTTC.

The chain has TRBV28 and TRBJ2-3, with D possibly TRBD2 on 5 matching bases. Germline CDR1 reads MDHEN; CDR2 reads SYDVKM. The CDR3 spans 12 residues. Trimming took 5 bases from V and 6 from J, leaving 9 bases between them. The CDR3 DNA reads TGTGCCAGCAGTCTGTTAGCGGATACGCAGTATTTT. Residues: CASSLLADTQYF.

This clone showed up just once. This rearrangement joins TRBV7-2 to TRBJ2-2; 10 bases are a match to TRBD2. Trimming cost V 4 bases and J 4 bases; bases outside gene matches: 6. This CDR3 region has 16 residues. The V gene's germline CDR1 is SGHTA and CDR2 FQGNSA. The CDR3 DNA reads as TGTGCCAGCAGCTCCCCGAGCGGGAGGGTCACCGGGGAGCTGTTTTTT. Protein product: CASSSPSGRVTGELFF.

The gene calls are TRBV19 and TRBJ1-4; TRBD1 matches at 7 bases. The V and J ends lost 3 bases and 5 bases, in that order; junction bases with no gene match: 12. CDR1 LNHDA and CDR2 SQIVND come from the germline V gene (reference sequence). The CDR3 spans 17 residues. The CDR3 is CASSIFNPGQRNEKLFF. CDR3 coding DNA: TGTGCCAGTAGTATCTTCAACCCGGGACAGAGGAATGAAAAACTGTTTTTT. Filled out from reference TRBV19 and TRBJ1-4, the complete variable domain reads DGGITQSPKYLFRKEGQNVTLSCEQNLNHDAMYWYRQDPGQGLRLIYYSQIVNDFQKGDIAEGYSVSREKKESFPLTVTSAQKNPTAFYLCASSIFNPGQRNEKLFFGSGTQLSVL.

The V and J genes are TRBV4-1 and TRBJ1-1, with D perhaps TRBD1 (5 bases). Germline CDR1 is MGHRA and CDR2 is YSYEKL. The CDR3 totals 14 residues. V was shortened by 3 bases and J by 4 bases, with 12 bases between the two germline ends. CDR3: CASSHTEGSTEAFF. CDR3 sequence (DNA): TGCGCCAGCAGCCACACGGAGGGGAGCACTGAAGCTTTCTTT.

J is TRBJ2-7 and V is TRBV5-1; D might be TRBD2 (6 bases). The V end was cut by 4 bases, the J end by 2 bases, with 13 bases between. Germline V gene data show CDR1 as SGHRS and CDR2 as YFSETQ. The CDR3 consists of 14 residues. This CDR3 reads CASSPSGGAYEQYF. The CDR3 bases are TGCGCCAGCAGCCCCTCCGGCGGGGCCTACGAGCAGTACTTC.

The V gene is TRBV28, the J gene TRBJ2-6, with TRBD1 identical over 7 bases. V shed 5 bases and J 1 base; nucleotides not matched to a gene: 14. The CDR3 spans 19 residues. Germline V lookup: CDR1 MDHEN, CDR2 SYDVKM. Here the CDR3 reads CASSKSSGTAFSGANVLTF. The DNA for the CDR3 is TGTGCCAGCAGTAAATCTTCCGGGACAGCTTTTTCTGGGGCCAACGTCCTGACTTTC.

The CDR3 nucleotides are TGTGCCAGCTCCCCCCAGCGGGACTACGAGCAGTACTTC. Residues: CASSPQRDYEQYF. The chain has TRBV18 and TRBJ2-7, with TRBD2 matching over 7 bases. The CDR3 contains 13 residues. Germline V gene sequence: CDR1 KGHSH, CDR2 LQKENI. V was clipped by 6 bases and J by 3 bases; unmatched bases: 5.

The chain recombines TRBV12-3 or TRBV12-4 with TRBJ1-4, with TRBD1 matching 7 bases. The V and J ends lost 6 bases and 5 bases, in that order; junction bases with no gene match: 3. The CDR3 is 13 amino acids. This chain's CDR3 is CASRGQQNEKLFF. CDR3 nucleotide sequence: TGTGCCAGCAGGGGACAGCAAAATGAAAAACTGTTTTTT.